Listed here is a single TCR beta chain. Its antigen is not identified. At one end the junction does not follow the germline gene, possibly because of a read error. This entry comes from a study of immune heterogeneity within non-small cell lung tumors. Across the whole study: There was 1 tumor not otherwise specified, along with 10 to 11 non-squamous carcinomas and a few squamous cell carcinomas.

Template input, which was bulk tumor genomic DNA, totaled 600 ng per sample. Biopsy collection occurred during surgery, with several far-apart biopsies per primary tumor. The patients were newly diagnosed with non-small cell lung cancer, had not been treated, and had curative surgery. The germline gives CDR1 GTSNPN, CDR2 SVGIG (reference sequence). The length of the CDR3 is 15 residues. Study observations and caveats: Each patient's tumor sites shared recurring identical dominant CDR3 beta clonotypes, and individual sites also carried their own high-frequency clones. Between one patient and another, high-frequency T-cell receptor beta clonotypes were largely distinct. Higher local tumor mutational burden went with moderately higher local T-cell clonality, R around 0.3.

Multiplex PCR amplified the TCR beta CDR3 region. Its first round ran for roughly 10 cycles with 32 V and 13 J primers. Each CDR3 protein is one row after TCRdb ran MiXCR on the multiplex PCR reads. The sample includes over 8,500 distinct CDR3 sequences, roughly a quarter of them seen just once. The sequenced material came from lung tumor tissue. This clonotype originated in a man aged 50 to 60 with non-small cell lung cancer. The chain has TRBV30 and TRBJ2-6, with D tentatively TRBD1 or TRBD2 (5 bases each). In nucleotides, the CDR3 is TGTGCCTGGAGTATTTTGGGCGTTGGGACCAACGCCCTGACTTTC. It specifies CAWSILGVGTNALTF. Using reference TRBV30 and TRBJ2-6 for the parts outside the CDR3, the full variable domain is SQTIHQWPATLVQPVGSPLSLECTVEGTSNPNLYWYRQAAGRGLQLLFYSVGIGQISSEVPQNLSASRPQDRQFILSSKKLLLSDSGFYLCAWSILGVGTNALTFGAGSRLTVL.